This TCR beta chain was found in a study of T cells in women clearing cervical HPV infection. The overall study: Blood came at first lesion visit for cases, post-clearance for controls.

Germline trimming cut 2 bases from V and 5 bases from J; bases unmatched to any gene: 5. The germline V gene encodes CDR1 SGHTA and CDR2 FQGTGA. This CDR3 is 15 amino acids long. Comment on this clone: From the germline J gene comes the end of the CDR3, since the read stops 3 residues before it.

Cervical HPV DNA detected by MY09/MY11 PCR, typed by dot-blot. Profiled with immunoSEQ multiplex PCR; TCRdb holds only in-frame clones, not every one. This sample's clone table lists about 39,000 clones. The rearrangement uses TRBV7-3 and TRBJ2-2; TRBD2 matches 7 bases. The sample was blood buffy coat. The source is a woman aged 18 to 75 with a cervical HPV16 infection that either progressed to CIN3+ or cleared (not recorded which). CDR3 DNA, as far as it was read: TGTGCCAGCAGCTTAGGACTAGAGGCAACCGGGGAG. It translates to CASSLGLEATGE. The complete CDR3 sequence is CASSLGLEATGELFF.